This T cell receptor beta chain is drawn from a study of immune heterogeneity within non-small cell lung tumors. Study conclusions and caveats: Local tumor mutational burden and local T-cell repertoire clonality showed a moderate significant correlation, R 0.3 to 0.4.

This clonotype was observed once. What it binds is unknown. A much more abundant neighbour one base away suggests this may be a read error. The template for each sample was 600 ng of genomic DNA, which had been extracted from bulk tumor tissue. Widely spaced biopsies, several per primary tumor, were obtained at surgery. These patients got curative surgery after being newly diagnosed with untreated non-small cell lung cancer. TCR beta CDR3 amplification used multiplex PCR with 32 V and 13 J primers. TCRdb re-called the multiplex PCR reads with MiXCR, one entry per CDR3 protein. The sample yields some 4,700 distinct CDR3 sequences, around 20% seen once. The ends were cut back, 4 bases at V and 2 bases at J, with 12 bases in the middle. Germline CDR1 reads SGHNT; CDR2 reads YENEEA. The CDR3 sequence is 14 residues long.

Sequenced input: lung tumor tissue. This rearrangement joins TRBV11-3 to TRBJ2-7, with D possibly TRBD1 on 5 matching bases. This TCR derives from a man aged 55 to 70 with non-small cell lung cancer. This CDR3 is CASSSGRPPYEQYF. The CDR3 nucleotides read TGTGCCAGCAGCTCAGGGCGTCCACCCTACGAGCAGTACTTC.